This T cell receptor beta chain appears in the sequencing data of a study of blood T cell repertoires in COVID-19. Background on the study: Sources were T cells, B-cell-depleted T cells, or PBMCs; the material itself was cDNA or gDNA.

The germline V gene encodes CDR1 SGHTA and CDR2 FQGNSA. V dropped 4 bases and J dropped 3 bases, with 7 bases sitting between them. The CDR3 consists of 12 residues. Authors' methods: Amplification of reference gene primers provided the estimated nucleated cell counts. Assay used: immunoSEQ multiplex PCR; TCRdb lists only in-frame clones, some missing. That table is the source of V, J and clone size, and D and trimming were worked out from the DNA. The sample holds more than 15,000 clones; around 90% are singletons and the top ten take 15% to 20%. The origin of this receptor is a man in his forties or fifties with active COVID-19. The sample was peripheral blood. This rearrangement joins TRBV7-2 to TRBJ2-7; no definite D call. CDR3: CASSSIGYEQYF. CDR3 DNA sequence: TGTGCCAGCAGCTCCATCGGCTACGAGCAGTACTTC.